This TCR beta chain was sequenced for a study of cytomegalovirus exposure and HLA in healthy donors (dated by TCRdb to about 2017). General notes on the study: An earlier analysis of roughly 610 of the donors reported 276 Gb of sequence data and around 120 million unique TCR beta sequences obtained from approximately 180 million T cells. Across some 400 genotyped donors of the cohort, an average of approximately 240,000 unique TCR beta nucleotide sequences per donor were sequenced, and around 19% of those sequences were non-productive. Along with the approximately 600-subject first cohort, a separate validation cohort of over a hundred different subjects was used. Class I and class II HLA loci were covered by the typing at four-digit resolution. Approximately 300 gigabases of sequencing data and approximately 91 million unique TCR sequences made up an early release that covered nearly 650 HLA-typed donors. An earlier analysis of 500 to 750 of the donors applied high-throughput TCR beta sequencing to assess whether each TCR beta V gene segment acted as functional or pseudogenic. Typing coverage varied by locus: about 620-630 donors for A, B, C, DRB1 and DQB1; around 560 for DQA1; more than 600 for DPA1; more than 450 for DPB1. The study was designed to test whether signatures of past pathogen exposure could be identified by cataloging public T cell receptors. The T cell repertoires of 666 subjects were profiled by immunosequencing and related to cytomegalovirus serostatus. A later analysis re-examined previously published TCR beta repertoires from about 670 donors and added high-resolution HLA genotyping to investigate patterns of TCR occurrence. Rather than drawing on any new phenotypic data, the later analysis identified candidate immune exposures from TCR beta sequences and the way those sequences occurred across donors. Every repertoire in the discovery cohort had been generated on one and the same sequencing platform. Among the approximately 400 genotyped donors, approximately 76% belonged to the genetic ancestry cluster associated with self-reported Caucasian donors. A later genetic analysis used genome-wide SNP genotypes for 398 of the 666 donors, treating that subset as a discovery cohort. Alongside the repertoire data, information on donor age, sex, ethnicity and CMV serostatus was compiled. To predict cytomegalovirus infection status, the study combined high-throughput TCR immunosequencing, statistical association of individual TCRs with disease status, and machine learning. Five DR-DQ haplotypes were handled as single units for association and clustering, since linkage in the cohort was strong.

The library was built by means of the immunoSEQ multiplex PCR assay. For the multiplex PCR, a mixture combining 60 forward primers for TCR Vbeta segments and 13 reverse primers for TCR Jbeta segments was used. A multiplex PCR assay on genomic DNA amplified the CDR3 region of rearranged TCR beta genes. On the Illumina HiSeq System, the amplified TCR beta libraries were sequenced as 87-base-pair reads. Under the source paper's analysis protocol: A later analysis tallied 70 million to 100 million unique TCR beta chains across the 666 repertoires, and some 10 million of those chains were shared by two or more donors. Raw reads were error-corrected and collapsed into unique sequences by a nearest-neighbor algorithm in which closely related sequences were merged to remove PCR and sequencing errors. To assign V, D and J gene segments, CDR3 sequences were aligned to IMGT reference sequences. For a sequence to be retained, at least a six-nucleotide match to both a V gene segment and a J gene segment was required. Rearrangements were called productive when the CDR3 lacked stop codons and stayed in frame with V and J; all others were non-productive. CDR3 was defined by IMGT convention, running from the second conserved V-encoded cysteine to the conserved J-encoded phenylalanine. The earlier analysis of approximately 590 of the donors excluded any sequence lacking an unambiguous match to a single V gene segment. In an earlier analysis of some 590 of the donors, a V segment was called functional when productive rearrangements were above 56.7%, and segregating when the standard deviation between donors exceeded 5%. To diagnose cytomegalovirus status from the catalog of TCR beta chain sequences, a statistical classification framework was built. In a later analysis, V and J genes were assigned by comparing TCR nucleotide sequences against IMGT/GENE-DB human TR gene sequences. In a later analysis, CDR3 sequences and most-parsimonious VDJ recombination scenarios were assigned using the TCRdist pipeline. In a later analysis, each TCR beta chain was defined by its CDR3 amino acid sequence together with its V-gene family, and reads lacking a unique V-gene family were excluded. In a later analysis, approximately 590 highly shared, low-generation-probability nucleotide sequences were removed to address suspected cross-contamination and a sequencing artifact. For each public chain, a later analysis derived a clonal expansion index from normalized ranks of inferred template counts within each repertoire. Generation probabilities in a later analysis came from a VDJ recombination model fitted to out-of-frame rearrangements, and those results were checked against IGoR. Hypergeometric tests were used in a later analysis to score TCR-TCR, TCR-HLA and TCR-CMV co-occurrence, with a repertoire-size bias correction applied to the TCR pairs. In a later analysis, false discovery rates were estimated by permuting HLA or CMV assignments 20 times. In a later analysis, co-occurring TCRs were grouped using DBSCAN, with TCRdist sequence similarity added in when clustering inside HLA-allele-positive subsets. For co-occurrence clustering, repertoires with fewer than 30,000 or more than 120,000 public chains were excluded, along with roughly five repertoires with anomalous nucleotide sharing. The source is immuneACCESS, and TCRdb retained only in-frame sequences with V and J called. Part of the clones is not carried over; for the studies checked, unresolved V genes explain less than half of this, and the remainder is unexplained. V and J calls and clone size come straight from that table; D and trimming were deduced from the DNA. The sample yields 55,000 to 75,000 clones; 70% to 75% were counted once. In total, the top ten clones hold under 8% of the sample.

In total, 600 or so healthy bone marrow donors made up the cohort. At the time of sampling, all cohort members were nominally healthy, though unrecorded immune exposures were likely present. The donor tested CMV seropositive, placing the donor among the roughly 300 seropositive members of the cohort. Each donor provided a peripheral blood sample, and peripheral blood mononuclear cells were used for TCR beta sequencing. The Qiagen DNeasy Blood Extraction Kit was used to extract genomic DNA from the blood cell samples. The study at large found these results: According to a later analysis, most CMV-associated TCR beta chains appeared to be HLA-restricted, and the HLA associations seemed to be driven largely by CMV exposure. Because HLA typing was unavailable for some donors at each locus, only the typed subset was used in association tests. In an earlier analysis of fewer than 700 of the donors, most TCR beta V segments appeared in productive rearrangements about 87% or about 30% of the time, broadly matching IMGT annotations. The authors suggested that the approach could potentially be extended to other disease states and immunological phenotypes. An association between a missense DCLRE1C variant and V-gene and J-gene trimming of TCR beta chains was found in a later genetic analysis and replicated in an independent cohort. Across donors, most TCR sequences were observed very rarely, whereas some public TCRs were present in many individuals. The study gave a list of some 150 TCR beta chains associated with cytomegalovirus. Some IMGT-functional V segments, including TRBV6-2 and TRBV6-3, could not be distinguished by the 87-base-pair reads and were therefore excluded. Because counts were too low, some 16 rarely observed V segments, including chromosome 9 orphons, were excluded from the earlier analysis of fewer than 650 of the donors. Specific HLA alleles were associated with 15,000 to 20,000 TCR beta sequences at a false discovery rate of 0.05 in a later analysis. Compared with the 666-donor mean, donors in an Asian-associated ancestry cluster had fewer N-insertions in productive TCRs, according to a later genetic analysis. The classifier was reported to diagnose cytomegalovirus status with high specificity and sensitivity in both the original cohort and the validation cohort. In a later analysis, the rate of TCR association differed among HLA loci, with DRB1 alleles having the most associated TCRs and HLA-C alleles having the fewest. In this cohort, only TCR beta chains were sequenced, and detectable features were limited by the absence of alpha or paired-chain data. In a later analysis, HLA-associated TCR beta chains showed more clonal expansion and lower generation probabilities than non-associated chains that were equally common. Correlated functional status among segregating V segments might be attributable to linkage disequilibrium, but an unknown experimental factor could not be ruled out. Assigning TCR associations to individual alleles was difficult when HLA alleles, especially DR and DQ, strongly co-occurred. A further reported finding was that TCR beta sequences accurately predicted the HLA-A and HLA-B alleles for most subjects in the first cohort. A few of the identified cytomegalovirus-associated TCR beta chains were confirmed in vitro to be specific for cytomegalovirus antigens. The presence/absence analyses assumed that sequencing depth was roughly uniform across donors, and that assumption may not be true. A cluster of highly shared sequence variants was judged likely to be a technical artifact of the sequencing pipeline. CMV serostatus was the only immune exposure information available for the cohort. A later analysis reported that several top co-occurrence clusters appeared linked to parvovirus B19, influenza, CMV and Epstein-Barr virus.

This clone was counted a few times. It has no known antigen specificity. The input lacks base qualities; no much larger clone sits a single base away. V is clipped by 0 bases and J by 7 bases, and the sequence between their germline boundaries is 16 bases long. The CDR3 runs 16 amino acids, cysteine and phenylalanine included. Of all the DNA, just the CDR3 is kept, 48 bases in frame from base 1. The CDR1 and CDR2 encoded by the germline V gene (reference sequence) are MNHNY and SVGAGI. The sequencing input was PBMCs. The clonotype originates from a young man in good health and CMV-seropositive. The sequence is built from TRBV6-6 and TRBJ1-5; tentative D gene TRBD1, with 5 bases matching. The sequenced DNA: TGTGCCAGCAGTTACTCGTATAGGGGCGTCGGACAGCCCCAGCATTTT. The resulting protein is CASSYSYRGVGQPQHF.